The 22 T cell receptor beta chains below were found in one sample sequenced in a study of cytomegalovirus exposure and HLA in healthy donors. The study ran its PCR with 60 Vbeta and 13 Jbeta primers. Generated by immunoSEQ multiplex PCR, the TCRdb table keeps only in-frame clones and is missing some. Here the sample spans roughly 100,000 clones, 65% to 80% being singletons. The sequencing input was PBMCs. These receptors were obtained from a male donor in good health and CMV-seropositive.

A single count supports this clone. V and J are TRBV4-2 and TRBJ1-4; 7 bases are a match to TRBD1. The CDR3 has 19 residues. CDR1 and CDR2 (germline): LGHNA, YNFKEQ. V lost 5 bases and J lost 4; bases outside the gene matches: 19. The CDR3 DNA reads TGTGCCAGCAGCGCCGTAACGGGCAGGGGGTCAATGGGTAATGAAAAACTGTTTTTT. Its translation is CASSAVTGRGSMGNEKLFF.

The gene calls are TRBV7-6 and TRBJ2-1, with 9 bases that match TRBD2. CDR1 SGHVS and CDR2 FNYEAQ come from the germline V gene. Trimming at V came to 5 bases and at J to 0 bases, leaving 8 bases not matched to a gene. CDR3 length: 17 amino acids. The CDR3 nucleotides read TGTGCCAGCAGCAGACCCCATAGCGGGAGCTCCTACAATGAGCAGTTCTTC. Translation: CASSRPHSGSSYNEQFF. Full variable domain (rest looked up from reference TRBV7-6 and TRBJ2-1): GAGVSQSPRYKVTKRGQDVALRCDPISGHVSLYWYRQALGQGPEFLTYFNYEAQQDKSGLPNDRFSAERPEGSISTLTIQRTEQRDSAMYRCASSRPHSGSSYNEQFFGPGTRLTVL.

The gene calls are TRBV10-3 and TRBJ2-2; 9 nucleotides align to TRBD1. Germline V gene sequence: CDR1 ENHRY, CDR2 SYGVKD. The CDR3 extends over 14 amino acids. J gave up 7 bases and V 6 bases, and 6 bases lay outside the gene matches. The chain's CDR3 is CAIRPGQGGGELFF. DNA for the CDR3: TGTGCCATCAGGCCGGGACAGGGTGGCGGGGAGCTGTTTTTT.

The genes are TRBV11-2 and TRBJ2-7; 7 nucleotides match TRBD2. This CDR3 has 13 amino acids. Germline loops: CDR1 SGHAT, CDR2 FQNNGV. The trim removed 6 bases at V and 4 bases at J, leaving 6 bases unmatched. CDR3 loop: CASRTGLRYEQYF. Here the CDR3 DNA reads TGTGCCAGCAGAACGGGACTACGTTACGAGCAGTACTTC.

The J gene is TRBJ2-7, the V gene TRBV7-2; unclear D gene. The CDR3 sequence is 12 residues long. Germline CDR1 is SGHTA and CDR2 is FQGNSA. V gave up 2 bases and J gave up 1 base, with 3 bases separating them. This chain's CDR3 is CASSLPSYEQYF. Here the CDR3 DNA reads TGTGCCAGCAGCTTACCGTCCTACGAGCAGTACTTC.

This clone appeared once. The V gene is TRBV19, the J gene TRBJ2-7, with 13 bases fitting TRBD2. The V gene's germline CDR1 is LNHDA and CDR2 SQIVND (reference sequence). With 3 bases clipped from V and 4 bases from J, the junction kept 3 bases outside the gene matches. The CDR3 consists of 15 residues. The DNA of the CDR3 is TGTGCCAGTAGTATCCCGGGACTAGCGGGATACGAGCAGTACTTC. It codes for CASSIPGLAGYEQYF.

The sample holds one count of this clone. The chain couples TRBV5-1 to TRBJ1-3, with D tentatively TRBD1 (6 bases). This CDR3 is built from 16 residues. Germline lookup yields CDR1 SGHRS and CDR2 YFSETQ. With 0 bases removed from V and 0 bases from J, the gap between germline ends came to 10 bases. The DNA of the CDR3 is TGCGCCAGCAGCTTGGCCGGGGGGGCCTCTGGAAACACCATATATTTT. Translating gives CASSLAGGASGNTIYF.

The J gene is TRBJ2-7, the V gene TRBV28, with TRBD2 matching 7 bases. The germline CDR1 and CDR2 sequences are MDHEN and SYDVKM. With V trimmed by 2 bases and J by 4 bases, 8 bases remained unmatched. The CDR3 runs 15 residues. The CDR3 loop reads CASSLGGRGRYEQYF. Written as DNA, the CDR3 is TGTGCCAGCAGTTTAGGGGGGAGGGGCAGATACGAGCAGTACTTC.

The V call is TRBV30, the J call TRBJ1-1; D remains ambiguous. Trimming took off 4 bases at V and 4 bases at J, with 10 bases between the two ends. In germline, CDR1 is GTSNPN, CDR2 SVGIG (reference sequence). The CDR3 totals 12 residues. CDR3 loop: CAWTPTGTEAFF. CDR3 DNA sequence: TGTGCCTGGACCCCGACGGGCACTGAAGCTTTCTTT.

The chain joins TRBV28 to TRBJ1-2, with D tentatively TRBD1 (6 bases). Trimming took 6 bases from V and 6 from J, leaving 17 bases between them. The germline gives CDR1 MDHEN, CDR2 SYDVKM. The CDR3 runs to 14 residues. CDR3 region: CASRRAGAFHGYTF. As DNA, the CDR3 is TGTGCCAGCAGACGCGCGGGGGCTTTTCATGGCTACACCTTC.

DNA of the CDR3: TGTGCCAGCAACCCGAGGGGGCTCTATGGCTACACCTTC. Translating it yields CASNPRGLYGYTF. This chain joins TRBV5-5 and TRBJ1-2, with TRBD1 matching 7 bases. The length of the CDR3 is 13 residues. The ends lost 6 bases at V and 4 bases at J; junction bases unmatched: 6. Germline CDR1 SGHKS, CDR2 YYEKEE (reference sequence).

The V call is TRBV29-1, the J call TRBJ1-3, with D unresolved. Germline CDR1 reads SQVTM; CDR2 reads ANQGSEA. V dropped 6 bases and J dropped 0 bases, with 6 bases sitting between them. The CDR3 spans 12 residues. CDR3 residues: CSVYLSGNTIYF. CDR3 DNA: TGCAGCGTGTATCTCTCTGGAAACACCATATATTTT.

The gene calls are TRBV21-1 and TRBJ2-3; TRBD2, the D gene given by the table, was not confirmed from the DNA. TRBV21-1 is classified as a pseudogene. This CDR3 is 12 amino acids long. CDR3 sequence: CASNMDRGGQYF. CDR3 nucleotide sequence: TGTGCCAGCAACATGGACCGCGGGGGGCAGTATTTT.

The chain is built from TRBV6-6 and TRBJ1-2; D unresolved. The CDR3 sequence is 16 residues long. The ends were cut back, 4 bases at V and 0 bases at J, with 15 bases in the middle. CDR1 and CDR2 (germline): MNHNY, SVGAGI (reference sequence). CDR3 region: CASSLVRGSSNYGYTF. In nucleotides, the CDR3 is TGTGCCAGCAGTTTGGTTCGGGGTAGCTCTAACTATGGCTACACCTTC.

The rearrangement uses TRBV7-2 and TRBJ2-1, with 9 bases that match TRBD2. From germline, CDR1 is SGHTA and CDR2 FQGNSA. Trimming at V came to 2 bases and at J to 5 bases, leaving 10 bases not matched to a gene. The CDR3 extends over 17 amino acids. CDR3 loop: CASSLRGSAGGDNEQFF. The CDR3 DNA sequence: TGTGCCAGCAGCTTACGTGGTTCGGCGGGAGGGGACAATGAGCAGTTCTTC.

CDR3 region: CASSQVYAGDEQFF. The DNA for the CDR3 is TGCGCCAGCAGCCAAGTTTATGCAGGGGATGAGCAGTTCTTC. The chain uses TRBV4-3 and TRBJ2-1, with a weak D call TRBD1 (6 bases). This CDR3 contains 14 residues. V was trimmed by 1 base and J by 8 bases, leaving 12 bases between them. CDR1 is LGHNA and CDR2 is YSLEER in the germline V gene.

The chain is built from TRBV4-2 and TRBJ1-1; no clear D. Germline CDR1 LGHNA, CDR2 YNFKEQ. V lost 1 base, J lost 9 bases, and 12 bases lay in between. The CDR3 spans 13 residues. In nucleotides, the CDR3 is TGTGCCAGCAGCCAAGGGGATCAGACTAAAGCTTTCTTT. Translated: CASSQGDQTKAFF.

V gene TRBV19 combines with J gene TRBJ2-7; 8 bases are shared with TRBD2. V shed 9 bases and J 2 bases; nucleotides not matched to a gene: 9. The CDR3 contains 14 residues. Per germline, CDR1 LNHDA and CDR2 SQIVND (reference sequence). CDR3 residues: CASRRGGDAYEQYF. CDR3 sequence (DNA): TGTGCCAGCCGACGGGGGGGGGATGCCTACGAGCAGTACTTC.

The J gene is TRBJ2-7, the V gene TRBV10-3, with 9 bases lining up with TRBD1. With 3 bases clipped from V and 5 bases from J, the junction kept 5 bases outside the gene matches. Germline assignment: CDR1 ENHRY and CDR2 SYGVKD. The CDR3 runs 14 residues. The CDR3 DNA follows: TGTGCCATCAGTGACCCGGGACAGGGCGACGAGCAGTACTTC. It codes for CAISDPGQGDEQYF.

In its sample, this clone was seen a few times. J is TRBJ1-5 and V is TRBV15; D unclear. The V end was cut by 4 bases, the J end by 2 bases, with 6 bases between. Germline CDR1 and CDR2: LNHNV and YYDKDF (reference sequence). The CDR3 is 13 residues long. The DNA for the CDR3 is TGTGCCACCAGCAATGGAGGCAATCAGCCCCAGCATTTT. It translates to CATSNGGNQPQHF.

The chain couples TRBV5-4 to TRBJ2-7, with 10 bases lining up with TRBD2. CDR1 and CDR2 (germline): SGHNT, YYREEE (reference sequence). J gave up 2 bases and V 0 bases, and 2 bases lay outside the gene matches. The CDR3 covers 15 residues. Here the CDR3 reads CASSLGSGGPYEQYF. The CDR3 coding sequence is TGTGCCAGCAGCTTGGGTAGCGGGGGGCCCTACGAGCAGTACTTC.

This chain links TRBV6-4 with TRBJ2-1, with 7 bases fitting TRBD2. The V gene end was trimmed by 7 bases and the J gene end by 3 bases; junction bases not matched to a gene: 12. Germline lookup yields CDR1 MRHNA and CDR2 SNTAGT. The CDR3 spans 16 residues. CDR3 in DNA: TGTGCCAGCAAACCCCTTTCGAGCGGGGACTACAATGAGCAGTTCTTC. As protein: CASKPLSSGDYNEQFF.